This T cell receptor (beta chain) was recovered during a study of T-cell memory formation after mild COVID-19. General study findings and limits: Day 15 to 85 contractors were CD4/CD8 balanced; later expanders leaned CD4+. Certain responding clones were present in pre-infection memory, suggesting participation of cross-reactive memory. The CD4+ clones that contracted clustered mainly within CM and EM, and the CD8+ clones concentrated in EMRA.

Using constant-segment primers, 5'RACE produced TCR alpha and TCR beta cDNA libraries carrying sample barcodes and UMIs. One entry per CDR3 protein, called by TCRdb with MiXCR from the 5' RACE reads. This table holds about 470,000 distinct CDR3 sequences, approximately 25% found once. The CDR3 sequence is 15 residues long. Trimming shortened V by 3 bases and J by 3 bases, and 12 bases separated the two germline ends. Germline CDR1 and CDR2: SGHVS and FQNEAQ. As regards this clonotype: Its antigen is undetermined.

The source material was PBMCs or a T cell subset sorted from them (not recorded which). The V gene is TRBV7-8, the J gene TRBJ1-5; D possibly corresponds to TRBD1 (6 bases). The clonotype was recovered from an adult woman who had mild COVID-19 (a few samples of this study predate the infection). Cell type and time point are not known. CDR3 nucleotides: TGTGCCAGCAGCTTGCAAAGACAGGTCAATCAGCCCCAGCATTTT. This translates into CASSLQRQVNQPQHF.